Listed below are T cell receptor beta chains from one sample, sequenced in a study of T-cell memory formation after mild COVID-19. TCRdb redid the calling of the 5' RACE reads with MiXCR, one entry per CDR3 protein. The sample has roughly 560,000 distinct CDR3 sequences; around 21% are singletons. Sequencing input: PBMCs or a T cell subset sorted from them (not recorded which). These TCRs come from an adult woman who had mild COVID-19 (a few samples of this study predate the infection). Cell type and time point are not known. Each CDR3 is given with its conserved first and last residue. The D gene is left open where the match is weak. For some rows the clone size is stated as once, few or many, or as a class when expanded; others skip it.

J gene: TRBJ2-7; clone size: -; V gene: TRBV23-1; D gene: -; CDR3 DNA: TGCGCCAGCAATCCGGGCAGGCTCTCCTACGAGCAGTACTTC; CDR3 protein: CASNPGRLSYEQYF
J gene: TRBJ2-1; clone size: few; V gene: TRBV30; D gene: -; CDR3 DNA: TGTGCCTGGAGTGTCCAGATTTACAATGAGCAGTTCTTC; CDR3 protein: CAWSVQIYNEQFF
J gene: TRBJ2-7; clone size: few; V gene: TRBV5-5; D gene: -; CDR3 DNA: TGTGCCAGCAGCTTGGAGGGCGGGGGCCTCTCCTACGAGCAGTACTTC; CDR3 protein: CASSLEGGGLSYEQYF
J gene: TRBJ2-3; clone size: few; V gene: TRBV6-4; D gene: TRBD1; CDR3 DNA: TGTGCCAGCAGTGACAAGGGGGCGAAAGATACGCAGTATTTT; CDR3 protein: CASSDKGAKDTQYF
J gene: TRBJ1-1; clone size: few; V gene: TRBV30; D gene: TRBD1; CDR3 DNA: TGTGCCTGTAATATGTTTCTCGGGACTCCAGGGGGGTTGAGGACTGAAGCTTTCTTT; CDR3 protein: CACNMFLGTPGGLRTEAFF
J gene: TRBJ1-2; clone size: -; V gene: TRBV12-3/TRBV12-4; D gene: -; CDR3 DNA: TGTGCCAGCAGCCTACAGGCCCTACGGGGCTACACCTTC; CDR3 protein: CASSLQALRGYTF
J gene: TRBJ2-7; clone size: few; V gene: TRBV18; D gene: -; CDR3 DNA: TGTGCCAGCTCACCGGGACCTGGGGGCTCCTACGAGCAGTACTTC; CDR3 protein: CASSPGPGGSYEQYF
J gene: TRBJ1-1; clone size: -; V gene: TRBV30; D gene: -; CDR3 DNA: TGTGCCTGGAGTGTCGGTGTCCAGAACACTGAAGCTTTCTTT; CDR3 protein: CAWSVGVQNTEAFF
J gene: TRBJ2-7; clone size: -; V gene: TRBV15; D gene: TRBD2; CDR3 DNA: TGTGCCACCCGAAACCTGGGCGGGGGGACGAACGAGCAGTACTTC; CDR3 protein: CATRNLGGGTNEQYF
J gene: TRBJ2-7; clone size: few; V gene: TRBV20-1; D gene: -; CDR3 DNA: TGCAGTGCTCCAGACCGGGCGGGAAACGAGCAGTACTTC; CDR3 protein: CSAPDRAGNEQYF
J gene: TRBJ1-6; clone size: few; V gene: TRBV5-1; D gene: TRBD1; CDR3 DNA: TGCGCCAGCAAACAGGGGGCGGATTCACCCCTCCACTTT; CDR3 protein: CASKQGADSPLHF
J gene: TRBJ2-1; clone size: -; V gene: TRBV10-1; D gene: -; CDR3 DNA: TGCGCCAGCAGTATGATGAACAGGGTGGATTCCTACAATGAGCAGTTCTTC; CDR3 protein: CASSMMNRVDSYNEQFF
J gene: TRBJ2-1; clone size: few; V gene: TRBV2; D gene: -; CDR3 DNA: TGTGCCAGCAGTTCGACAGGTTACAATGAGCAGTTCTTC; CDR3 protein: CASSSTGYNEQFF
J gene: TRBJ2-7; clone size: few; V gene: TRBV9; D gene: -; CDR3 DNA: TGTGCCAGCAGCGTATCGGACGGGAGTCCCTACGAGCAGTACTTC; CDR3 protein: CASSVSDGSPYEQYF